A selection of T cell receptor beta chains follows, all from one sample in a study of T cells in Graves' hyperthyroidism and ophthalmopathy. TCRdb processed the multiplex PCR reads anew with MiXCR; each CDR3 protein has one entry. The sample lists some 510,000 distinct CDR3 sequences; less than 25% were seen once. The material sequenced was blood. The receptors derive from a man younger than 30 with Graves' hyperthyroidism. The CDR3 runs from the conserved cysteine through the conserved F or W. D genes are given only for firm matches. The size field is filled for only some rows; it gives once, few, many or a size class.

>TRBV5-6|TRBD2|many|TRBJ2-7
CASSLALAGASSYEQYF
TGTGCCAGCAGCTTGGCACTAGCGGGGGCCTCCTCCTACGAGCAGTACTTC
>TRBV11-1|TRBD2|-|TRBJ2-2
CASIQLAGPNTGELFF
TGTGCCAGCATCCAACTAGCGGGGCCGAACACCGGGGAGCTGTTTTTT
>TRBV24-1|-|-|TRBJ2-5
CATSGKVQETQYF
TGTGCCACCAGTGGAAAGGTCCAAGAGACCCAGTACTTC
>TRBV6-5|-|-|TRBJ1-1
CASSYSIRNTEAFF
TGTGCCAGCAGTTACTCGATAAGGAACACTGAAGCTTTCTTT
>TRBV29-1|-|many|TRBJ1-2
CSVDLGAPNYGYTF
TGCAGCGTTGACTTGGGGGCACCTAACTATGGCTACACCTTC
>TRBV5-4|-|-|TRBJ1-2
CASSLGGASNYGYTF
TGTGCCAGCAGCTTGGGTGGTGCGTCTAACTATGGCTACACCTTC
>TRBV6-1|-|many|TRBJ1-5
CASSEVFNQPQHF
TGTGCCAGCAGTGAGGTCTTCAATCAGCCCCAGCATTTT
>TRBV6-2/TRBV6-3|TRBD1|many|TRBJ1-4
CASSYRGWGQGRFEKLFF
TGTGCCAGCAGTTACCGGGGTTGGGGACAGGGGCGTTTTGAAAAACTGTTTTTT
>TRBV5-1|-|-|TRBJ1-1
CASSFSVGTEAFF
TGCGCCAGCAGCTTCTCGGTTGGGACTGAAGCTTTCTTT
>TRBV20-1|TRBD1|many|TRBJ1-1
CSARDPGTAWGTEAFF
TGCAGTGCTAGAGACCCCGGGACAGCCTGGGGGACTGAAGCTTTCTTT
>TRBV15|TRBD1|many|TRBJ1-1
CATSRGGTGLLNTEAFF
TGTGCCACCAGCAGAGGCGGGACAGGACTCCTGAACACTGAAGCTTTCTTT
>TRBV12-3/TRBV12-4|-|many|TRBJ1-5
CASSLAGVRNQPQHF
TGTGCCAGCAGTTTAGCTGGGGTAAGAAATCAGCCCCAGCATTTT
>TRBV24-1|-|-|TRBJ2-5
CATSDERKETQYF
TGTGCCACCAGTGATGAGAGGAAAGAGACCCAGTACTTC
>TRBV7-2|-|many|TRBJ1-5
CASSSTNQPQHF
TGTGCCAGCAGCTCCACAAATCAGCCCCAGCATTTT
>TRBV20-1|-|many|TRBJ2-7
CSARTSGVYEQYF
TGCAGTGCTAGAACTTCAGGGGTTTACGAGCAGTACTTC
>TRBV12-5|TRBD1|many|TRBJ2-7
CASGLGDRGHEQYF
TGTGCTAGTGGTTTGGGGGACAGGGGACACGAGCAGTACTTC
>TRBV6-1|-|-|TRBJ1-1
CASSGETYTEAFF
TGTGCCAGCAGTGGTGAGACCTACACTGAAGCTTTCTTT
>TRBV28|-|many|TRBJ2-7
CASRGVTGTDSYEQYF
TGTGCCAGCAGAGGCGTCACGGGGACCGACTCCTACGAGCAGTACTTC
>TRBV12-3/TRBV12-4|-|-|TRBJ2-7
CASSHRDIFYEQYF
TGTGCCAGCAGTCACCGGGACATATTTTACGAGCAGTACTTC
>TRBV30|-|-|TRBJ2-4
CAWSSPGAGWSENIQYF
TGTGCCTGGAGTAGTCCAGGGGCAGGGTGGTCAGAGAACATTCAGTACTTC
>TRBV29-1|-|many|TRBJ1-2
CSVVMGNYGYTF
TGCAGCGTTGTGATGGGGAACTATGGCTACACCTTC
>TRBV10-3|-|many|TRBJ1-5
CAIPKTDYSNQPQHF
TGTGCCATCCCGAAGACGGATTATAGCAATCAGCCCCAGCATTTT
>TRBV6-6|TRBD1|many|TRBJ1-1
CASSPSRTGKTFF
TGTGCCAGCAGCCCTAGCCGGACAGGGAAAACTTTCTTT
>TRBV7-9|TRBD1|-|TRBJ2-5
CASSFSADREETQYF
TGTGCCAGCAGCTTTTCGGCCGACAGGGAAGAGACCCAGTACTTC
>TRBV25-1|TRBD1|few|TRBJ1-1
CASRLGQNFEAFF
TGTGCCAGCAGGCTGGGACAGAATTTTGAAGCTTTCTTT
>TRBV14|-|many|TRBJ2-5
CASSQAGRGFKETQYF
TGTGCCAGCAGCCAAGCGGGCAGGGGATTTAAAGAGACCCAGTACTTC
>TRBV3-1|-|many|TRBJ1-2
CASSQDLGQGTTYGYTF
TGTGCCAGCAGCCAAGATCTTGGCCAGGGGACAACATATGGCTACACCTTC
>TRBV6-5|-|many|TRBJ1-1
CASSYSITPNTEAFF
TGTGCCAGCAGTTACTCGATTACACCGAACACTGAAGCTTTCTTT
>TRBV6-5|-|many|TRBJ2-7
CASTQTPSSYEQYF
TGTGCCAGCACTCAGACGCCTAGCTCCTACGAGCAGTACTTC
>TRBV6-4|-|few|TRBJ2-3
CASSHGKTSTDTQYF
TGTGCCAGCAGTCACGGCAAAACTAGCACAGATACGCAGTATTTT
>TRBV12-3/TRBV12-4|-|-|TRBJ2-7
CASRPTGLSYEQYF
TGTGCCAGCAGACCGACAGGACTCTCCTACGAGCAGTACTTC
>TRBV6-2/TRBV6-3|TRBD2|many|TRBJ2-2
CASSPRSTSSTGELFF
TGTGCCAGCAGTCCCCGCTCGACTAGCAGCACCGGGGAGCTGTTTTTT
>TRBV6-5|TRBD1|-|TRBJ1-1
CASSLQGVVEAFF
TGTGCCAGCAGCTTACAGGGGGTAGTTGAAGCTTTCTTT
>TRBV11-2|-|many|TRBJ2-7
CASSLGPGAGRSEQYF
TGTGCCAGCAGCTTAGGACCCGGTGCAGGGCGATCCGAGCAGTACTTC
>TRBV4-1|-|few|TRBJ2-7
CASSPLQGYRQMAEQYF
TGCGCCAGCAGCCCACTCCAAGGTTACAGGCAAATGGCCGAGCAGTACTTC
>TRBV9|TRBD1|few|TRBJ1-2
CASSVEDRGRGYTF
TGTGCCAGCAGCGTAGAGGACAGGGGGCGAGGCTACACCTTC
>TRBV11-2|-|many|TRBJ1-5
CASSLELGENQPQHF
TGTGCCAGCAGCTTAGAGTTGGGAGAAAATCAGCCCCAGCATTTT
>TRBV11-3|-|many|TRBJ1-2
CASSLDVGMDGYTF
TGTGCCAGCAGCTTAGATGTAGGGATGGATGGCTACACCTTC
>TRBV5-1|-|-|TRBJ2-7
CASSDGRVEEQYF
TGCGCCAGCAGCGACGGCAGGGTCGAGGAGCAGTACTTC
>TRBV6-5|-|many|TRBJ1-2
CASSYFAPSLDLGSYTF
TGTGCCAGCAGTTACTTCGCTCCCAGTCTTGACCTAGGGAGCTACACCTTC
>TRBV12-3/TRBV12-4|-|many|TRBJ1-1
CASRFSAGRAFF
TGTGCCAGCAGGTTTAGCGCCGGTCGAGCTTTCTTT
>TRBV20-1|-|many|TRBJ1-1
CSARDSVNTEAFF
TGCAGTGCTAGAGATAGCGTGAACACTGAAGCTTTCTTT
>TRBV30|-|-|TRBJ2-5
CAWSGVETQYF
TGTGCCTGGTCGGGAGTTGAGACCCAGTACTTC
>TRBV5-1|TRBD1|many|TRBJ1-1
CASSGQGGDAFF
TGCGCCAGCAGCGGACAGGGGGGGGACGCTTTCTTT
>TRBV28|-|many|TRBJ1-3
CASSSPFLGGNTIYF
TGTGCCAGCAGTTCCCCCTTCTTGGGCGGAAACACCATATATTTT
>TRBV12-3/TRBV12-4|TRBD1|many|TRBJ1-6
CASRRDSFNSPLHF
TGTGCCAGCAGGCGGGACAGCTTTAATTCACCCCTCCACTTT
>TRBV5-1|-|-|TRBJ2-7
CASSSEARTVPYEQYF
TGCGCCAGCAGCTCCGAAGCTCGGACTGTCCCCTACGAGCAGTACTTC
>TRBV11-3|-|many|TRBJ1-2
CASSYRTLGYTF
TGTGCCAGCAGCTATAGGACGTTGGGCTACACCTTC
>TRBV7-9|-|-|TRBJ2-7
CASSKGGAVYEQYF
TGTGCCAGCAGCAAGGGGGGGGCCGTGTACGAGCAGTACTTC
>TRBV6-5|-|few|TRBJ1-2
CASSFSEAPQTF
TGTGCCAGCAGTTTCAGCGAGGCCCCCCAGACCTTC
>TRBV11-2|TRBD1|many|TRBJ1-2
CASSPQGVNYGYTF
TGTGCCAGCAGCCCACAGGGGGTTAACTATGGCTACACCTTC